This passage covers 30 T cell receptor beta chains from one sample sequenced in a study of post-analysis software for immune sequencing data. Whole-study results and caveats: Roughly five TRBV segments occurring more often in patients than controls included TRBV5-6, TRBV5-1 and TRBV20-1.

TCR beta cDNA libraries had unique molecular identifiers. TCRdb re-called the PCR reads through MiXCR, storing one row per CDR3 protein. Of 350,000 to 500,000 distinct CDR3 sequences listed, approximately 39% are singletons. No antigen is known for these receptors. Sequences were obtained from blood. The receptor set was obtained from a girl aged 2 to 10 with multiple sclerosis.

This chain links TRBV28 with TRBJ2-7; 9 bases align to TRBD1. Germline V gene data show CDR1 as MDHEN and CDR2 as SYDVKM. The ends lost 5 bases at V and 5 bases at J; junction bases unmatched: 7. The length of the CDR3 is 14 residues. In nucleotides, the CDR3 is TGTGCCAGCAGTCCCGGGACAGGGTACAACGAGCAGTACTTC. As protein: CASSPGTGYNEQYF. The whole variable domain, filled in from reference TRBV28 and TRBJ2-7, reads DVKVTQSSRYLVKRTGEKVFLECVQDMDHENMFWYRQDPGLGLRLIYFSYDVKMKEKGDIPEGYSVSREKKERFSLILESASTNQTSMYLCASSPGTGYNEQYFGPGTRLTVT.

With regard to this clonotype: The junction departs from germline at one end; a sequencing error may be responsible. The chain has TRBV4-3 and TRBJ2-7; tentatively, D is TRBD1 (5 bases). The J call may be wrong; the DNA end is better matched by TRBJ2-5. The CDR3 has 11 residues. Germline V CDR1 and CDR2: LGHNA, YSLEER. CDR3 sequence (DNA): TGCGCCAGCGGCCAGGGAGAGACCCAGTACTTC. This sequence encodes CASGQGETQYF.

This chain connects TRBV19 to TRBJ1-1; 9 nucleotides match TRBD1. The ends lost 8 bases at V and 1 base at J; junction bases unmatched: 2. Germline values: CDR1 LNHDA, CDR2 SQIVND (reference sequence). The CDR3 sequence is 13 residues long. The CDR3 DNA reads TGTGCCAGTGACAGGGGGACGAACACTGAAGCTTTCTTT. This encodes CASDRGTNTEAFF.

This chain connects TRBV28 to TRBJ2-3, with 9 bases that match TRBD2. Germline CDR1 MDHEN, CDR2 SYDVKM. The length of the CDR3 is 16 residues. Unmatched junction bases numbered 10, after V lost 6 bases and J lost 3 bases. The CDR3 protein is CASSGPGLALTDTQYF. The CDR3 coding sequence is TGTGCCAGCAGCGGACCGGGACTAGCCCTAACAGATACGCAGTATTTT.

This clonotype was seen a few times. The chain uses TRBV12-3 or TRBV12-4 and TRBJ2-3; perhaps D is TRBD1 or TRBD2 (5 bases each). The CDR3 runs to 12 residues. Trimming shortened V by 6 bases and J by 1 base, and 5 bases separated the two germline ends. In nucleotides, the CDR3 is TGTGCCAGCAGGGGGGGCACAGATACGCAGTATTTT. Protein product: CASRGGTDTQYF.

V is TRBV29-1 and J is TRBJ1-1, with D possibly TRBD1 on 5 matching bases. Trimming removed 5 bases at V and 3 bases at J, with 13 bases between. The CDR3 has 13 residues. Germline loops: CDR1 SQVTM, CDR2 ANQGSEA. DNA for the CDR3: TGCAGCGTTACCGGGGGAGGGGACACTGAAGCTTTCTTT. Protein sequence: CSVTGGGDTEAFF.

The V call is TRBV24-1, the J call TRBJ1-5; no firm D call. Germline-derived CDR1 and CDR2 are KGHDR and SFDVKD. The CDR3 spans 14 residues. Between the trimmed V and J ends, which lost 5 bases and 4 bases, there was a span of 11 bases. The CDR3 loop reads CATSAVGGNQPQHF. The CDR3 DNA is TGTGCCACCAGTGCCGTGGGAGGAAATCAGCCCCAGCATTTT.

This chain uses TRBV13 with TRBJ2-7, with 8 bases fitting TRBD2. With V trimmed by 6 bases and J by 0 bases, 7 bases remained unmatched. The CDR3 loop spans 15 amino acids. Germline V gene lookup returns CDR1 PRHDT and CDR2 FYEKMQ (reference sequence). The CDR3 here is CASRASGSRSYEQYF. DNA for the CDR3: TGTGCCAGCAGGGCGAGCGGGAGCCGCTCCTACGAGCAGTACTTC.

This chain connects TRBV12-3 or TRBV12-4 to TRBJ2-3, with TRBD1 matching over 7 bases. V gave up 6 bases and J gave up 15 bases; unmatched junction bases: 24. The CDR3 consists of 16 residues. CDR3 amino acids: CASSAQGRGITDTEYF. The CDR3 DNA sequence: TGTGCCAGCAGCGCACAGGGGAGAGGTATAACAGATACGGAATATTTT.

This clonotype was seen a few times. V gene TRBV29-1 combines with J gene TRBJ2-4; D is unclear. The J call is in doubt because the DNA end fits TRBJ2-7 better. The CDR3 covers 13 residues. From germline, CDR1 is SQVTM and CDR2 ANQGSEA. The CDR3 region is CSVGAGRPYEQYF. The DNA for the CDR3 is TGCAGCGTTGGGGCAGGCCGACCCTACGAGCAGTACTTC.

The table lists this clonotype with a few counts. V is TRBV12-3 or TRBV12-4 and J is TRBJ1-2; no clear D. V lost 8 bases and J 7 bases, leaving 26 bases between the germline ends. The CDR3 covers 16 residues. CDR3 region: CASRQAQDVAKRGYTF. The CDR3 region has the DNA TGTGCCAGCCGCCAGGCCCAGGACGTGGCTAAGCGTGGCTACACCTTC.

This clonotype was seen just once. The CDR3 coding sequence is TGTGCCAGCAGTTACGCGGGACAGGGGGCCTATGGCTACACCTTC. This gives the protein CASSYAGQGAYGYTF. The chain carries TRBV6-2 or TRBV6-3 and TRBJ1-2; 12 bases are shared with TRBD1. Germline trimming cut 2 bases from V and 4 bases from J; bases unmatched to any gene: 2. CDR1 is MNHEY, CDR2 SVGEGT, per germline. The CDR3 has 15 residues.

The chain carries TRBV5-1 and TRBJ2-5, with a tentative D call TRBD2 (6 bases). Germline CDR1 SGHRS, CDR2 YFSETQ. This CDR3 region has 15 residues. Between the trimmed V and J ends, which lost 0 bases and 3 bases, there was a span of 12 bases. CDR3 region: CASSLVGLAKETQYF. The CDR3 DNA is TGCGCCAGCAGCTTGGTTGGCCTAGCGAAAGAGACCCAGTACTTC.

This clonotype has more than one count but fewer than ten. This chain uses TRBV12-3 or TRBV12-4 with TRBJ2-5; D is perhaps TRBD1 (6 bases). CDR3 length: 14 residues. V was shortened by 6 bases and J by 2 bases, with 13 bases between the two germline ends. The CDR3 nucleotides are TGTGCCAGCAGGCAGGGGCAGGGTCAAGAGACCCAGTACTTC. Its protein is CASRQGQGQETQYF.

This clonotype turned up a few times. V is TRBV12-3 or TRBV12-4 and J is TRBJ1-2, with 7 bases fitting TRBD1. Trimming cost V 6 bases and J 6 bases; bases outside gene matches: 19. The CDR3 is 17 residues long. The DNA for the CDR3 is TGTGCCAGCAGCCCGACACCGGGACAGCCGATAGATAATGGCTACACCTTC. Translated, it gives CASSPTPGQPIDNGYTF.

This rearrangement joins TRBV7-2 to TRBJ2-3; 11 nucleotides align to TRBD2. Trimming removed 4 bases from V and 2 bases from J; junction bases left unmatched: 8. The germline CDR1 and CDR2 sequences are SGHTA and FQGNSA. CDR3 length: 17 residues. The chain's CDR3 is CASSSRLAGIYTDTQYF. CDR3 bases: TGTGCCAGCAGCTCCCGACTAGCGGGGATCTACACAGATACGCAGTATTTT.

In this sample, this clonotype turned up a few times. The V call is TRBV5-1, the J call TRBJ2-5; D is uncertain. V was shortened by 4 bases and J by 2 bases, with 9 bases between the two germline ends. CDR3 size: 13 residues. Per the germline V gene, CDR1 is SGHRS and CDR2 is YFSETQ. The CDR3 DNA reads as TGCGCCAGCAGCCAAATGCCGCAAGAGACCCAGTACTTC. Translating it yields CASSQMPQETQYF.

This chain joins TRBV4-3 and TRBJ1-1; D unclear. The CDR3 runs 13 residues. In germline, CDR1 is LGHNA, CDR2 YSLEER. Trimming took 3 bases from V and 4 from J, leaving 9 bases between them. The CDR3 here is CASSQGIGTEAFF. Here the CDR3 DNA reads TGCGCCAGCAGCCAGGGGATAGGCACTGAAGCTTTCTTT.

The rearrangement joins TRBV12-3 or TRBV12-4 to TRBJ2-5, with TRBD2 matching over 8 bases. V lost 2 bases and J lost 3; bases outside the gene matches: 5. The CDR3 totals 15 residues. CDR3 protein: CASSLLAGLEETQYF. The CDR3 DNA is TGTGCCAGCAGTTTATTAGCGGGACTAGAAGAGACCCAGTACTTC.

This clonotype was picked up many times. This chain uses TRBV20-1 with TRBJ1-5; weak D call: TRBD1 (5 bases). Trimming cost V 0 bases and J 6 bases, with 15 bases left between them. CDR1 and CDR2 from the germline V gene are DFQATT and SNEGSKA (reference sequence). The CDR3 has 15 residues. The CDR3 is CSARDPGQGGQPQHF. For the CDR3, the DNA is TGCAGTGCTAGAGATCCCGGCCAGGGAGGTCAGCCCCAGCATTTT.

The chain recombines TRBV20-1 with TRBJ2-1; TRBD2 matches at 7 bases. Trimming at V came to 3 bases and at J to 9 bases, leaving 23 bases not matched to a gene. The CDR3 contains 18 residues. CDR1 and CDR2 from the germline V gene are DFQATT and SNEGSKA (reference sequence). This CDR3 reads CSARPPRGIRIRYAEQFF. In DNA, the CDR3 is TGCAGTGCTAGGCCCCCGCGGGGGATCCGGATCAGATACGCTGAGCAGTTCTTC.

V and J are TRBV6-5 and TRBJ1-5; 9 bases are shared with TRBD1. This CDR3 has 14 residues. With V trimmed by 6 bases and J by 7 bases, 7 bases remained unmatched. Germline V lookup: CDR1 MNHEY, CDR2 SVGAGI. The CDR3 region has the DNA TGTGCCAGCAGCTGGGACAGGGTAGACCAGCCCCAGCATTTT. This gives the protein CASSWDRVDQPQHF.

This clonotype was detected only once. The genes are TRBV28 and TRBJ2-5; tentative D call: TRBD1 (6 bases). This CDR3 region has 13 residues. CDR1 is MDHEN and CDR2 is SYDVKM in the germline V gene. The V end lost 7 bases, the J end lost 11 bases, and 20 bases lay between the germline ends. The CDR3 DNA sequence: TGTGCCAGCAACTTGAGGGGGAGTGGTGAGCAGTACTTC. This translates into CASNLRGSGEQYF.

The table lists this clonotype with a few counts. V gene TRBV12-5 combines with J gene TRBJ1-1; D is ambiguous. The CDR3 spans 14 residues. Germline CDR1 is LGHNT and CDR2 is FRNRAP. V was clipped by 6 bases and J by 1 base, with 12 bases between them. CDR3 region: CASGFSTKNTEAFF. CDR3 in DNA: TGTGCTAGTGGATTCTCGACAAAGAACACTGAAGCTTTCTTT.

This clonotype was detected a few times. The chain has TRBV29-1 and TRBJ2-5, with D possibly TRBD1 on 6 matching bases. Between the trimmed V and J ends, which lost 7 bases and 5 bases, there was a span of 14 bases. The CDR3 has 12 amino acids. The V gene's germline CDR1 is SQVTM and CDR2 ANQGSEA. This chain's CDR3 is CSGAGGGETQYF. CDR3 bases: TGCAGCGGCGCTGGGGGCGGGGAGACCCAGTACTTC.

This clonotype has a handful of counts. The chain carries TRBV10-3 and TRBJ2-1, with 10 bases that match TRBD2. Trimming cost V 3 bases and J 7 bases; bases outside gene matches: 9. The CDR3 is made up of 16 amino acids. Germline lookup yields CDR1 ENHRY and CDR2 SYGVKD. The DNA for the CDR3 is TGTGCCATCAGTGAAGCGGGGGGGCAGTTTGGTAATGAGCAGTTCTTC. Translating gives CAISEAGGQFGNEQFF.

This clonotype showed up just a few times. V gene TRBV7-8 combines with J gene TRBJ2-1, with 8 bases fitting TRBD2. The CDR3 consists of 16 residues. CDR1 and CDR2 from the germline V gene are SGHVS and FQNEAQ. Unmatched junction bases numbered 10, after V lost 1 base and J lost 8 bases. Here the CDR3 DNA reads TGTGCCAGCAGCTTAGGGATACGGGGGGGCCGGGATGAGCAGTTCTTC. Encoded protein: CASSLGIRGGRDEQFF.

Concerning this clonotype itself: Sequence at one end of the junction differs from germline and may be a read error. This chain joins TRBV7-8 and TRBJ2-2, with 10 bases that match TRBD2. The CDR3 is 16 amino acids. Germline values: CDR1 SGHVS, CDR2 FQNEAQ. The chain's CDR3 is CASSSLAGGYTGERFF. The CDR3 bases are TGTGCCAGCAGCTCCTTAGCGGGAGGATACACCGGGGAGCGGTTTTTT.

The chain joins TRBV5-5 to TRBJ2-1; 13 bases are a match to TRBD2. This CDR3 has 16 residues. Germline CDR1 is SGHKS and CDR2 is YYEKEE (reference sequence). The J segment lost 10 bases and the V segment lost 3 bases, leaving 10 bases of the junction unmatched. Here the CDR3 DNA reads TGTGCCAGCAGCTCCTTGGGACTAGCGGGATGGGAAGAGCAGTTCTTC. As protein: CASSSLGLAGWEEQFF. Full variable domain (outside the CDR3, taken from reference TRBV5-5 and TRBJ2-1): DAGVTQSPTHLIKTRGQQVTLRCSPISGHKSVSWYQQVLGQGPQFIFQYYEKEERGRGNFPDRFSARQFPNYSSELNVNALLLGDSALYLCASSSLGLAGWEEQFFGPGTRLTVL.

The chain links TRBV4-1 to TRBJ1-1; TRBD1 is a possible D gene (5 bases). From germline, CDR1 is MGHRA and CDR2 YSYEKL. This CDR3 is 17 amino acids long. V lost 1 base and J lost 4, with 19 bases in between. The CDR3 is CASSQVGRGGDGTEAFF. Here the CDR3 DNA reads TGCGCCAGCAGCCAAGTAGGCCGGGGCGGGGATGGCACTGAAGCTTTCTTT.